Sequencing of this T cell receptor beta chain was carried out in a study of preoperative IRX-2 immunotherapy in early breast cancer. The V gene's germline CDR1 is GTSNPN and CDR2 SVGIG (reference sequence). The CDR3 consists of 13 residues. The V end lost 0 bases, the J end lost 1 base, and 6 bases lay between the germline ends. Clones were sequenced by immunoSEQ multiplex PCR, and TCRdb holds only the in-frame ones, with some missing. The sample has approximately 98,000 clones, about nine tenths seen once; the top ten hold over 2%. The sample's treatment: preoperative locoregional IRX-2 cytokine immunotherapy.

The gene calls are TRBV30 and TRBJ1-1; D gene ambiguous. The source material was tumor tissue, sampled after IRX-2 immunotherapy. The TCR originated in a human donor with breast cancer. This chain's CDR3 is CAWSVRPNTEAFF. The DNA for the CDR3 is TGTGCCTGGAGTGTTCGACCGAACACTGAAGCTTTCTTT.